Presented here are 28 T cell receptor beta chains from one specimen sequenced in a study of shared clonotypes between healthy human individuals. Naivety among CD8 cells was defined by CD45RO negativity and positive CCR7 selection, thereby excluding terminally differentiated effector memory CD45RA+ cells. The assay was immunoSEQ multiplex PCR, and TCRdb's table has in-frame clones only and misses some. The sample carries some 630,000 clones, roughly 96% recorded once. Sequencing used naive CD8+ T cells sorted from blood. The receptors come from a woman in her thirties in good health.

The chain uses TRBV29-1 and TRBJ2-1; TRBD1 matches 7 bases. CDR1 is SQVTM, CDR2 ANQGSEA, per germline. V dropped 6 bases and J dropped 4; count of bases not matched to a gene: 9. The CDR3 extends over 14 amino acids. The CDR3 is CSVDLWGQYNEQFF. The CDR3, as DNA: TGCAGCGTAGACCTATGGGGACAGTACAATGAGCAGTTCTTC.

This clone was seen only once. The V and J genes are TRBV6-5 and TRBJ2-3, with TRBD1 matching over 8 bases. Germline assignment: CDR1 MNHEY and CDR2 SVGAGI. V dropped 2 bases and J dropped 6; count of bases not matched to a gene: 4. The CDR3 extends over 14 amino acids. The CDR3 is CASSYGTGSDTQYF. The CDR3 DNA follows: TGTGCCAGCAGTTACGGGACAGGCTCGGATACGCAGTATTTT.

The rearrangement uses TRBV27 and TRBJ2-3; no clear D gene. The CDR3 sequence is 15 residues long. The V end lost 5 bases, the J end lost 0 bases, and 12 bases lay between the germline ends. Germline values: CDR1 MNHEY, CDR2 SMNVEV (reference sequence). The DNA for the CDR3 is TGTGCCAGCAGTAGTCGGGTTACTAGCACAGATACGCAGTATTTT. Amino acids: CASSSRVTSTDTQYF.

The chain recombines TRBV10-3 with TRBJ1-1, with D hard to call. CDR1 and CDR2 from the germline V gene are ENHRY and SYGVKD. The V end was cut by 4 bases, the J end by 2 bases, with 14 bases between. The CDR3 consists of 15 residues. The CDR3 spells CAISGDLEGNTEAFF. The CDR3 coding sequence is TGTGCCATCAGTGGGGATCTGGAGGGTAACACTGAAGCTTTCTTT.

V gene TRBV6-1 combines with J gene TRBJ2-1; D gene unclear. Trimming took 0 bases from V and 8 from J, leaving 14 bases between them. Germline CDR1 is MNHNS and CDR2 is SASEGT. CDR3 length: 15 amino acids. CDR3 loop: CASSEAPRSGDEQFF. In DNA, the CDR3 is TGTGCCAGCAGTGAAGCTCCCCGTTCTGGGGATGAGCAGTTCTTC.

J is TRBJ2-1 and V is TRBV6-1, with 7 bases lining up with TRBD2. Germline V gene sequence: CDR1 MNHNS, CDR2 SASEGT. This CDR3 has 15 amino acids. Losses at the gene ends were 7 bases for V and 8 bases for J; bases not matched to a gene: 14. For the CDR3, the DNA is TGTGCCAGCACCTACCCTAGCGGAAGTTTGGATGAGCAGTTCTTC. This gives the protein CASTYPSGSLDEQFF.

J is TRBJ2-7 and V is TRBV28; tentatively, D is TRBD2 (6 bases). V was trimmed by 3 bases and J by 4 bases, leaving 19 bases between them. CDR1 MDHEN and CDR2 SYDVKM come from the germline V gene. The CDR3 sequence is 16 residues long. The CDR3 reads CASSFNSGTSPYEQYF. In DNA form, the CDR3 reads TGTGCCAGCAGTTTTAATTCCGGGACTTCCCCTTACGAGCAGTACTTC.

V usage is TRBV11-2 and J usage is TRBJ1-6; no clear D. The V end was cut by 2 bases, the J end by 3 bases, with 11 bases between. Germline V CDR1 and CDR2: SGHAT, FQNNGV. The CDR3 is 16 residues long. The CDR3 loop reads CASSLPSGRYNSPLHF. In DNA form, the CDR3 reads TGTGCCAGCAGCTTACCCTCCGGGCGCTATAATTCACCCCTCCACTTT.

The CDR3 here is CASSTQTGDYGYTF. The CDR3 DNA is TGTGCCAGCAGCACCCAGACAGGTGACTATGGCTACACCTTC. V is TRBV5-4 and J is TRBJ1-2; D is possibly TRBD1 (6 bases). Between the trimmed V and J ends, which lost 4 bases and 3 bases, there was a span of 13 bases. Looked up from germline, CDR1 is SGHNT and CDR2 is YYREEE (reference sequence). The CDR3 extends over 14 amino acids.

Worth noting for this clone: Its ends do not fully match the called genes, so a read error is possible. The chain couples TRBV2 to TRBJ2-2, with 10 bases lining up with TRBD2. This CDR3 has 18 amino acids. Germline assignment: CDR1 SNHLY and CDR2 FYNNEI. The DNA for the CDR3 is TGTGCCAGCAGCGAAGGACTAGCGGATGCTTGGGTCACCGGGGAGCTGTTTTTT. Translating gives CASSEGLADAWVTGELFF.

J is TRBJ2-1 and V is TRBV28; D is unclear. V was trimmed by 4 bases and J by 6 bases, leaving 7 bases between them. The germline gives CDR1 MDHEN, CDR2 SYDVKM. The CDR3 extends over 12 amino acids. CDR3 nucleotide sequence: TGTGCCAGCAGTTACGGGCCCAATGAGCAGTTCTTC. Translating gives CASSYGPNEQFF.

The chain combines TRBV5-1 with TRBJ1-2; D gene uncertain. The CDR3 is 14 residues long. CDR1 is SGHRS and CDR2 is YFSETQ in the germline V gene. The V and J ends lost 0 bases and 5 bases respectively, with 11 bases between them. CDR3 sequence reads: CASSLATGGYGYTF. The CDR3 region has the DNA TGCGCCAGCAGCTTGGCCACGGGTGGATATGGCTACACCTTC.

As for this clone: At the DNA level, this CDR3 is encoded by other sequences in the same sample as well. The chain couples TRBV27 to TRBJ2-6; D gene ambiguous. Germline V lookup: CDR1 MNHEY, CDR2 SMNVEV (reference sequence). Deletions cut 2 bases from V and 4 bases from J, with 3 bases between. The CDR3 runs 13 residues. The CDR3 region has the DNA TGTGCCAGCAGTTTAGCAGGGGCCAACGTCCTGACTTTC. This codes for CASSLAGANVLTF. The entire variable domain, with the rest obtained from reference TRBV27 and TRBJ2-6, is as follows: EAQVTQNPRYLITVTGKKLTVTCSQNMNHEYMSWYRQDPGLGLRQIYYSMNVEVTDKGDVPEGYKVSRKEKRNFPLILESPSPNQTSLYFCASSLAGANVLTFGAGSRLTVL.

This chain uses TRBV13 with TRBJ2-6, with a tentative D call TRBD1 (6 bases). The CDR3 extends over 15 amino acids. Trimming removed 4 bases at V and 0 bases at J, with 7 bases between. CDR1 and CDR2 (germline): PRHDT, FYEKMQ (reference sequence). Written as DNA, the CDR3 is TGTGCCAGCAGCTGGGACATCTCTGGGGCCAACGTCCTGACTTTC. Its protein is CASSWDISGANVLTF.

Here the CDR3 reads CASSSIFREQYF. Here the CDR3 DNA reads TGTGCCAGCAGTTCCATATTCCGGGAGCAGTACTTC. The genes are TRBV27 and TRBJ2-7; no definite D call. Deletions cut 4 bases from V and 7 bases from J, with 11 bases between. Germline CDR1 MNHEY, CDR2 SMNVEV (reference sequence). The CDR3 consists of 12 residues.

This clone was recorded once. The rearrangement links TRBV30 to TRBJ2-1; 9 nucleotides align to TRBD2. CDR1 is GTSNPN, CDR2 SVGIG, per germline (reference sequence). The J segment lost 3 bases and the V segment lost 4 bases, leaving 4 bases of the junction unmatched. CDR3 length: 14 amino acids. The CDR3, as DNA: TGTGCCTGGAAGACTAGCGGCTACTACAATGAGCAGTTCTTC. This codes for CAWKTSGYYNEQFF.

The chain employs TRBV28 and TRBJ1-1; D gene ambiguous. CDR3 length: 13 amino acids. CDR1 and CDR2 (germline): MDHEN, SYDVKM. The V end was cut by 2 bases, the J end by 5 bases, with 9 bases between. The CDR3 loop reads CASSLMAGTEAFF. The CDR3 DNA is TGTGCCAGCAGTTTAATGGCAGGAACTGAAGCTTTCTTT.

The J gene is TRBJ2-7, the V gene TRBV9; a possible D gene is TRBD2 (5 bases). This CDR3 has 14 residues. The V gene's germline CDR1 is SGDLS and CDR2 YYNGEE. V was shortened by 3 bases and J by 3 bases, with 13 bases between the two germline ends. The CDR3 is CASSEGGEGYEQYF. The CDR3 DNA reads TGTGCCAGCAGCGAAGGAGGAGAGGGCTACGAGCAGTACTTC.

The chain uses TRBV5-4 and TRBJ1-5; weak D call: TRBD1 (6 bases). Between the trimmed V and J ends, which lost 2 bases and 1 base, there was a span of 7 bases. CDR1 is SGHNT and CDR2 is YYREEE in the germline V gene (reference sequence). The CDR3 totals 14 residues. CDR3 sequence reads: CASSLRGSNQPQHF. In DNA form, the CDR3 reads TGTGCCAGCAGCTTAAGGGGGAGCAATCAGCCCCAGCATTTT.

V gene TRBV4-1 combines with J gene TRBJ2-3; TRBD2 is a possible D gene (5 bases). V lost 4 bases and J 4 bases, leaving 15 bases between the germline ends. The CDR3 consists of 15 residues. The germline V gene has CDR1 MGHRA and CDR2 YSYEKL. This chain's CDR3 is CASSRLGMAPDTQYF. The CDR3 nucleotides are TGCGCCAGCAGCCGTCTCGGGATGGCCCCAGATACGCAGTATTTT.

This rearrangement joins TRBV19 to TRBJ2-2; D gene uncertain. With 7 bases removed from V and 3 bases from J, the gap between germline ends came to 12 bases. Germline values: CDR1 LNHDA, CDR2 SQIVND (reference sequence). This CDR3 comprises 14 residues. CDR3 protein: CASNFRQDTGELFF. The CDR3 nucleotides read TGTGCCAGTAACTTTCGACAAGACACCGGGGAGCTGTTTTTT.

This sequence joins TRBV9 and TRBJ2-1; D assignment may be TRBD1 or TRBD2 (6 bases each). Trimming took 3 bases from V and 5 from J, leaving 12 bases between them. This CDR3 is built from 14 residues. The V gene's germline CDR1 is SGDLS and CDR2 YYNGEE. CDR3 residues: CASSEGEVHNEQFF. The DNA for the CDR3 is TGTGCCAGCAGCGAGGGGGAGGTGCACAATGAGCAGTTCTTC.

The rearrangement uses TRBV19 and TRBJ2-3; possible D gene TRBD2, 6 bases. V lost 5 bases to trimming and J lost 10 bases, with 16 bases between them. CDR3 length: 13 amino acids. Germline loops: CDR1 LNHDA, CDR2 SQIVND (reference sequence). The CDR3 loop reads CASSPILAGPQYF. CDR3 sequence (DNA): TGTGCCAGTAGTCCAATACTAGCCGGCCCGCAGTATTTT.

The chain combines TRBV29-1 with TRBJ2-7, with 12 nucleotides matching TRBD1. Unmatched junction bases numbered 11, after V lost 6 bases and J lost 5 bases. Germline lookup yields CDR1 SQVTM and CDR2 ANQGSEA. This CDR3 is 15 amino acids long. This chain's CDR3 is CSVIAGTGGVDEQYF. The CDR3 DNA follows: TGCAGCGTGATAGCCGGGACAGGGGGCGTGGACGAGCAGTACTTC.

The rearrangement joins TRBV10-1 to TRBJ2-1; tentatively, D is TRBD2 (6 bases). Germline-derived CDR1 and CDR2 are WNHNN and SYGVQD (reference sequence). The CDR3 extends over 15 amino acids. V was pared by 5 bases and J by 3 bases, with 14 bases between. Written as DNA, the CDR3 is TGCGCCAGCAGTCTTAGCGGTTCTGACTACAATGAGCAGTTCTTC. Protein product: CASSLSGSDYNEQFF.

The chain links TRBV7-9 to TRBJ2-6; D possibly matches TRBD1 or TRBD2 (5 bases each). The V gene's germline CDR1 is SEHNR and CDR2 FQNEAQ (reference sequence). The CDR3 has 16 residues. V lost 5 bases and J 4 bases, leaving 15 bases between the germline ends. CDR3 coding DNA: TGTGCCAGCAGCGGACTTCTAGGGACGGGGGCCAACGTCCTGACTTTC. It specifies CASSGLLGTGANVLTF.

The rearrangement links TRBV5-1 to TRBJ1-2, with D possibly TRBD1 on 5 matching bases. Trimming left V 0 bases short and J 2 bases short, with 8 bases between. This CDR3 comprises 14 residues. Germline CDR1 and CDR2: SGHRS and YFSETQ. CDR3 nucleotides: TGCGCCAGCAGCTTGGGGGGGAACAACTATGGCTACACCTTC. It specifies CASSLGGNNYGYTF.

The gene calls are TRBV7-9 and TRBJ1-5; 7 bases match TRBD1. CDR1 is SEHNR, CDR2 FQNEAQ, per germline (reference sequence). Trimming removed 3 bases from V and 3 bases from J; junction bases left unmatched: 2. The CDR3 totals 14 residues. CDR3 region: CASSLGQTNQPQHF. The CDR3 DNA follows: TGTGCCAGCAGCTTGGGACAGACCAATCAGCCCCAGCATTTT.